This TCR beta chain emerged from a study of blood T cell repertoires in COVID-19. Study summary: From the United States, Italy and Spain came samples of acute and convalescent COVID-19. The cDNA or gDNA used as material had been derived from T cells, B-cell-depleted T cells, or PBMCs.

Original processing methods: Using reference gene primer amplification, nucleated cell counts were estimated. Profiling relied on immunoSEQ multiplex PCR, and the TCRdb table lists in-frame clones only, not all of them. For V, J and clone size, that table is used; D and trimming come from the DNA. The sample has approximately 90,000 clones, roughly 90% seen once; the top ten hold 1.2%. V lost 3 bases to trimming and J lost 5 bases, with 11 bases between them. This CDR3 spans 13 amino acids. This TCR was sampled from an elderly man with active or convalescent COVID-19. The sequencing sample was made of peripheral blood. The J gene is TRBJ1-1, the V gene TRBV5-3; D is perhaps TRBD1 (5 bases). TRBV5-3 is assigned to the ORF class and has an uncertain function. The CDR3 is CARSSQGGTEAFF. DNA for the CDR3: TGTGCCAGAAGCTCCCAGGGAGGGACTGAAGCTTTCTTT.